This T cell receptor (beta chain) was profiled in a study of metastatic and nonmetastatic thyroid tumors. TCRdb ran MiXCR on the PCR reads. The sample contains about 21,000 clones, 20% to 25% of which appear only once. Germline loops: CDR1 MNHEY, CDR2 SMNVEV (reference sequence). There are 11 residues in the CDR3. Thyroid surgery took place with no prior treatment in any patient. With regard to this clone: Sequence at one end of the junction differs from germline and may be a read error.

The sequenced material came from tumor tissue. The chain carries TRBV27 and TRBJ2-7; D gene unclear. The TCR was taken from a male donor with papillary thyroid cancer or a benign thyroid nodule (not recorded which). Some clones in this sample may be carry-over from other donors' samples. CDR3 protein: CAIAKANEPCF. As DNA, the CDR3 is TGTGCCATCGCCAAGGCAAACGAGCCGTGCTTC.